This is a list of T cell receptor beta chains from one sample in a study of hypomethylating agent response in myelodysplastic syndrome. Clones were read by immunoSEQ multiplex PCR, and TCRdb kept only the in-frame ones, dropping some. The data contain approximately 9,300 clones, 83% of them singletons. Sequenced here: bone marrow, sampled before or after starting hypomethylating agent treatment for myelodysplastic syndrome (not recorded which). These receptors all come from a human donor with myelodysplastic syndrome. Both conserved end residues are trimmed from each CDR3. Size is stated for part of the rows, as once, few or many counts, or as a class when the clone is expanded.

J gene | clone size | V gene | CDR3 protein
TRBJ2-7 | once | TRBV18 | ASSLSSYEQY
TRBJ1-1 | - | TRBV2 | ASTSWNGGAEAF
TRBJ1-5 | - | TRBV7-2 | ASSLAAQGFSPQH
TRBJ2-5 | few | TRBV11-3 | ASSLDGGTGEETQY
TRBJ1-2 | once | TRBV28 | ASSQGTGGNYGYT
TRBJ1-1 | - | TRBV7-7 | ASSKQKERVAEAF
TRBJ1-5 | - | TRBV30 | AWSGPVDYSNQPQH
TRBJ1-5 | - | TRBV7-9 | ASSLGGGAQQPQH
TRBJ2-5 | - | TRBV18 | ASSRQETTQY
TRBJ1-2 | - | TRBV27 | ASRPNSGTGVRGYT
TRBJ2-3 | - | TRBV2 | ASRVGTSGSTDTQY
TRBJ1-2 | - | TRBV5-1 | ASSLSRGVNYGYT
TRBJ2-3 | - | TRBV7-2 | ASTPGPQIGQY
- | - | TRBV7-7 | ASSSSTGQGHHEQY
TRBJ1-5 | - | TRBV13 | ASNLVSPTGADQPQH
TRBJ1-6 | - | TRBV18 | ASSPLGLSSYNSPLH
TRBJ1-6 | few | TRBV19 | ASTRSFRSPLH
TRBJ2-5 | - | TRBV11-2 | ASSPGRLEETQY
TRBJ1-6 | - | TRBV7-2 | ASSLDKRANSPLH
TRBJ2-3 | - | TRBV4-1 | ASSQESERDTDTQY
TRBJ2-1 | - | TRBV9 | ASSVYGTRNEQF
TRBJ2-1 | - | TRBV19 | ASSMGGADEQF
TRBJ1-5 | - | TRBV19 | ASSRGQGAQPQH
TRBJ2-1 | - | TRBV11-2 | ASSQDVEQF
TRBJ2-3 | - | TRBV9 | ASSVDTSGGIDTQY
TRBJ1-1 | few | TRBV30 | AWTISPGTEAF
TRBJ2-7 | - | TRBV11-2 | ASSLTSGRAQVGEQY
TRBJ2-2 | - | TRBV10-3 | AISGSSTNTGELF
TRBJ1-1 | once | TRBV29-1 | SVGVGWQGSTEAF
TRBJ2-7 | few | TRBV7-9 | ASSRGKYEQY
TRBJ1-1 | - | TRBV19 | ASSQTVGNTEAF
- | - | TRBV6-6 | ASSYSTGGSYEQY
TRBJ1-3 | - | TRBV5-4 | ASSLERQRTSGNTIY
- | - | TRBV6-5 | ASSDPGTYEQY
TRBJ2-1 | - | TRBV19 | ASRSGTARSDEQF
TRBJ1-4 | few | TRBV9 | ASSVGTTEKLF
TRBJ1-5 | - | TRBV19 | ASSLGQGGQPQH
TRBJ1-3 | - | TRBV4-2 | ASSQILRVSGNTIY
TRBJ2-1 | - | TRBV11-3 | ASSTRDRGLGEQF
TRBJ2-2 | - | TRBV2 | ASSALTANTGELF
TRBJ1-4 | - | TRBV4-2 | ASSQTGPNEKLF
TRBJ1-1 | few | TRBV5-5 | ASSLHGSTSQAF
TRBJ2-2 | - | TRBV14 | ASSQNTLAGVLGGELF
TRBJ1-5 | - | TRBV5-5 | ASSLRLQGVNSNQPQH
TRBJ2-2 | - | TRBV19 | ASSIDRTGELF
TRBJ2-5 | once | TRBV9 | ASSVAVGGETQY
TRBJ2-1 | - | TRBV10-3 | AIRGTSDEEQF
TRBJ2-7 | - | TRBV5-1 | ASSPGGGRYEQY
TRBJ2-7 | - | TRBV28 | ASYSNMVHEQY
TRBJ2-1 | - | TRBV11-2 | ASSSESWTYNEQF
TRBJ1-5 | - | TRBV7-9 | ASSLSGVQPQH
TRBJ1-2 | - | TRBV12-5 | ASGSPPGAKGYT
TRBJ2-5 | - | TRBV5-4 | ASSLEASGALYQETQY
TRBJ2-2 | - | TRBV19 | ASSPQGAVTGELF
TRBJ2-7 | - | TRBV6-5 | ASSSGESYEQY
TRBJ2-3 | - | TRBV6-4 | AIHRSRTTDTQY
TRBJ2-5 | once | TRBV5-1 | ASSDRRDVKETQY
TRBJ1-5 | - | TRBV4-1 | ASSQDRRTGGESGSNQPQH
TRBJ2-2 | - | TRBV9 | ASSVLSGTSPGELF